These 6 T cell receptor beta chains were sequenced from one sample in a study of cytomegalovirus exposure and HLA in healthy donors (dated by TCRdb to about 2017). The protocol used for the library was the immunoSEQ multiplex PCR assay. A mixture of 60 forward primers for TCR Vbeta segments and 13 reverse primers for TCR Jbeta segments was used in the multiplex PCR. TCRdb took over this immuneACCESS table, retaining in-frame rearrangements with V and J assigned. Such tables are incomplete; in checked studies, under half of the missing clones stem from an unresolved V gene, and the remainder is unexplained. The sample table lists under 200,000 clones, approximately 80% of them with a count of one. The ten largest make up over 1.5% of the sample. Sequencing was carried out using PBMCs. These TCRs come from a woman in her twenties or thirties in good health and CMV-seronegative.

This clone was counted a single time. The V and J genes are TRBV4-1 and TRBJ2-7; tentatively, D is TRBD2 (6 bases). CDR1 is MGHRA and CDR2 is YSYEKL in the germline V gene. Trimming removed 4 bases at V and 4 bases at J, with 23 bases between. There are 17 residues in the CDR3. The CDR3 bases are TGCGCCAGCAGCCCATCACCCCGGACTAAGAAAATGTACGAGCAGTACTTC. Residues: CASSPSPRTKKMYEQYF.

The CDR3 region is CASTLLTGGANYGYTF. In DNA, the CDR3 is TGTGCCAGCACCTTACTGACAGGGGGAGCTAACTATGGCTACACCTTC. The chain uses TRBV5-4 and TRBJ1-2, with 9 nucleotides matching TRBD1. With 6 bases clipped from V and 0 bases from J, the junction kept 9 bases outside the gene matches. The CDR3 totals 16 residues. CDR1 is SGHNT, CDR2 YYREEE, per germline (reference sequence). The entire variable domain, with the rest obtained from reference TRBV5-4 and TRBJ1-2, is as follows: ETGVTQSPTHLIKTRGQQVTLRCSSQSGHNTVSWYQQALGQGPQFIFQYYREEENGRGNFPPRFSGLQFPNYSSELNVNALELDDSALYLCASTLLTGGANYGYTFGSGTRLTVV.

The CDR3: CASNRVSRTDTQYF. The CDR3 DNA sequence: TGTGCCAGCAACCGGGTTTCTAGAACAGATACGCAGTATTTT. The V gene is TRBV2, the J gene TRBJ2-3; D call uncertain. V lost 7 bases and J 3 bases, leaving 14 bases between the germline ends. The CDR3 runs 14 residues. The germline V gene has CDR1 SNHLY and CDR2 FYNNEI.

This clone has a handful of counts. The chain carries TRBV11-2 and TRBJ2-3; no clear D. Trimming cost V 0 bases and J 2 bases, with 12 bases left between them. Germline loops: CDR1 SGHAT, CDR2 FQNNGV. CDR3 length: 16 residues. CDR3 sequence: CASSLDPGSDTDTQYF. The CDR3 bases are TGTGCCAGCAGCTTAGATCCAGGATCAGACACAGATACGCAGTATTTT.

The chain carries TRBV6-5 and TRBJ2-1, with 8 bases that match TRBD2. Germline V gives CDR1 MNHEY, CDR2 SVGAGI. The CDR3 runs 13 residues. The ends lost 9 bases at V and 3 bases at J; junction bases unmatched: 4. The CDR3 nucleotides are TGTGCCAGTCGACTAGCGCGCTACAATGAGCAGTTCTTC. This translates into CASRLARYNEQFF.

The chain employs TRBV6-6 and TRBJ1-2, with 7 bases that match TRBD1. The CDR3 is made up of 10 amino acids. CDR1 and CDR2 (germline): MNHNY, SVGAGI (reference sequence). The V segment lost 8 bases and the J segment 14 bases; nucleotides outside the gene matches: 8. CDR3 loop: CASGKGASTF. The CDR3 DNA reads TGTGCCAGCGGAAAGGGGGCATCTACCTTC.